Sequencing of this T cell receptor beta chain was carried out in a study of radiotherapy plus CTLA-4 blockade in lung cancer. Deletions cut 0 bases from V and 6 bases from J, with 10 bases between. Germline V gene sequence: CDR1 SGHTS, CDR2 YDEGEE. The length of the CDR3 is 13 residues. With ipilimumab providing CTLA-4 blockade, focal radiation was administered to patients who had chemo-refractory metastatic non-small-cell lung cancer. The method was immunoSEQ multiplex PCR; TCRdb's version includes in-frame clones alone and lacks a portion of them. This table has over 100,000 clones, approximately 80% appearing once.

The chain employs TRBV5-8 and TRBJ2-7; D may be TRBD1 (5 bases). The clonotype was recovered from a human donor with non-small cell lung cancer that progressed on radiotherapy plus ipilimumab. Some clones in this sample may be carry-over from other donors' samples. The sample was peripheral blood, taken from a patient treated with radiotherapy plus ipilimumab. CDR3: CASSLGQPLEQYF. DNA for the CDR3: TGTGCCAGCAGCTTGGGACAGCCGCTCGAGCAGTACTTC.